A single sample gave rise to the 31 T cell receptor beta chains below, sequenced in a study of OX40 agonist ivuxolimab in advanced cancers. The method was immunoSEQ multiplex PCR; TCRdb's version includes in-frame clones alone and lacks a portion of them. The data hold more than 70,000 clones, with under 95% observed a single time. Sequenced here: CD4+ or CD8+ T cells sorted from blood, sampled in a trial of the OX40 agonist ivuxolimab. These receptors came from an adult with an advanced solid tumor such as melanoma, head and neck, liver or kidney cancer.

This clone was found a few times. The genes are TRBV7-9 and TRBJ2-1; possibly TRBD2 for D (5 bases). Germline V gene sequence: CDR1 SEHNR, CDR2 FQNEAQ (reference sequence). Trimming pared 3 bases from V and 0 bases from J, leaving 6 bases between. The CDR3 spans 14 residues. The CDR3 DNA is TGTGCCAGCAGCTTTGCGGGCTCCTACAATGAGCAGTTCTTC. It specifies CASSFAGSYNEQFF.

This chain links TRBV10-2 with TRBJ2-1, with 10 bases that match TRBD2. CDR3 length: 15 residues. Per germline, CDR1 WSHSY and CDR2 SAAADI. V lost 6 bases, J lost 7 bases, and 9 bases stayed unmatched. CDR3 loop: CASRESGGARNEQFF. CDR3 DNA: TGCGCCAGCAGGGAGAGCGGGGGGGCCCGTAATGAGCAGTTCTTC.

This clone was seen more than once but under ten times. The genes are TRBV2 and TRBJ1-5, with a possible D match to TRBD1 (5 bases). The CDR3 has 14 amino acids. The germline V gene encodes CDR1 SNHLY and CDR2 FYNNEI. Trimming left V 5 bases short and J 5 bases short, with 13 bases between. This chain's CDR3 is CASSLRDRYQPQHF. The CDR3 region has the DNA TGTGCCAGCAGTCTCAGGGACCGATATCAGCCCCAGCATTTT.

The CDR3: CASSEWAGNTIYF. Written as DNA, the CDR3 is TGCGCCAGCAGTGAATGGGCTGGAAACACCATATATTTT. The V gene is TRBV10-1, the J gene TRBJ1-3; D is unresolved. The germline gives CDR1 WNHNN, CDR2 SYGVQD (reference sequence). The CDR3 runs 13 residues. The V gene lost 3 bases and the J gene lost 2 bases, with 5 bases spanning the gap.

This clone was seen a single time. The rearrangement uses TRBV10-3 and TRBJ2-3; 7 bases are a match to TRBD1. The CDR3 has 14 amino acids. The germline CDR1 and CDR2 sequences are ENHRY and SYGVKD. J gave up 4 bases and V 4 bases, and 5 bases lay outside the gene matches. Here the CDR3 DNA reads TGTGCCATCAGTGCCCCGGGACAGTCAGATACGCAGTATTTT. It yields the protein CAISAPGQSDTQYF.

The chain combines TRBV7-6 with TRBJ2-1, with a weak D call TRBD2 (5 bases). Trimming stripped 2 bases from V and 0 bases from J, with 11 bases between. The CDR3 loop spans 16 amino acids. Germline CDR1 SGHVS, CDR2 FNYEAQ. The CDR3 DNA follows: TGTGCCAGCAGCTTACCGACGGGGAGCTCCTACAATGAGCAGTTCTTC. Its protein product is CASSLPTGSSYNEQFF. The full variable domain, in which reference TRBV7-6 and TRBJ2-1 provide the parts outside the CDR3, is GAGVSQSPRYKVTKRGQDVALRCDPISGHVSLYWYRQALGQGPEFLTYFNYEAQQDKSGLPNDRFSAERPEGSISTLTIQRTEQRDSAMYRCASSLPTGSSYNEQFFGPGTRLTVL.

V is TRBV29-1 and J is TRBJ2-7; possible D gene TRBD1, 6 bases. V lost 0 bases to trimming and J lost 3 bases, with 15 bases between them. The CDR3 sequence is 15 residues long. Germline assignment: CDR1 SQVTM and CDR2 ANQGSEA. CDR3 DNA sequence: TGCAGCGTTGAAGATCGAGGACAGTTAAGCTACGAGCAGTACTTC. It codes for CSVEDRGQLSYEQYF.

The CDR3: CASSLSARGPNYGYTF. CDR3 bases: TGTGCCAGCAGTTTATCGGCCCGGGGGCCCAACTATGGCTACACCTTC. The chain combines TRBV27 with TRBJ1-2, with D maybe TRBD1 (6 bases). The CDR3 runs 16 residues. CDR1 and CDR2 (germline): MNHEY, SMNVEV (reference sequence). Trimming left V 0 bases short and J 2 bases short, with 13 bases between.

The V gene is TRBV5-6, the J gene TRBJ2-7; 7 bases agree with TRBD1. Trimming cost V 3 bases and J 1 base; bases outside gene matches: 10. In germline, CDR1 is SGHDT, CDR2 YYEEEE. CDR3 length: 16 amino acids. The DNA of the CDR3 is TGTGCCAGCAGCTCGGCCCGGGACAGCCTATCCTACGAGCAGTACTTC. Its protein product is CASSSARDSLSYEQYF.

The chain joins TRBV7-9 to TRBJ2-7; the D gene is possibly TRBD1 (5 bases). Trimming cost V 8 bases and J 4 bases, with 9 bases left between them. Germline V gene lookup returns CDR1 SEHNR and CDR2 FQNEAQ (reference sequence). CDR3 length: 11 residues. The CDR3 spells CASGAHYEQYF. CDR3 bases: TGTGCCAGCGGGGCACATTACGAGCAGTACTTC.

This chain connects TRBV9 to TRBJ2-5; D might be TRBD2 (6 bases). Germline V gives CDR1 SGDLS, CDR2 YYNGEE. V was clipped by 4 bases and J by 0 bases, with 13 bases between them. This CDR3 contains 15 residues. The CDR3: CASSPGTLYQETQYF. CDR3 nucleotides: TGTGCCAGCAGCCCCGGGACTTTGTACCAAGAGACCCAGTACTTC.

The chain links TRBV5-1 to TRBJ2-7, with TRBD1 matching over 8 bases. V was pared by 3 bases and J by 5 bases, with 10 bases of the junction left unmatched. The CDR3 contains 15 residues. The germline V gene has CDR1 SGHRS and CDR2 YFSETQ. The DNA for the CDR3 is TGCGCCAGCAGCTCCGGATCGACAGGGGTTAACGAGCAGTACTTC. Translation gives CASSSGSTGVNEQYF.

The CDR3 here is CASSIGGSGPTKQYF. CDR3 bases: TGTGCCAGTAGTATAGGCGGTAGCGGACCTACGAAGCAGTACTTC. V is TRBV19 and J is TRBJ2-7; D possibly corresponds to TRBD2 (6 bases). Germline V gene data show CDR1 as LNHDA and CDR2 as SQIVND (reference sequence). The CDR3 is 15 amino acids. The V end was cut by 1 base, the J end by 8 bases, with 18 bases between. Full variable domain (remainder filled in from reference TRBV19 and TRBJ2-7): DGGITQSPKYLFRKEGQNVTLSCEQNLNHDAMYWYRQDPGQGLRLIYYSQIVNDFQKGDIAEGYSVSREKKESFPLTVTSAQKNPTAFYLCASSIGGSGPTKQYFGPGTRLTVT.

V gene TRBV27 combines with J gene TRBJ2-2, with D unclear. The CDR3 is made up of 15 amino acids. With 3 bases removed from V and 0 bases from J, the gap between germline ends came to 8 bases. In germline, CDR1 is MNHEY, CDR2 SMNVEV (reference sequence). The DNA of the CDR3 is TGTGCCAGCAGTTTCAAGGACGCGAACACCGGGGAGCTGTTTTTT. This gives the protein CASSFKDANTGELFF.

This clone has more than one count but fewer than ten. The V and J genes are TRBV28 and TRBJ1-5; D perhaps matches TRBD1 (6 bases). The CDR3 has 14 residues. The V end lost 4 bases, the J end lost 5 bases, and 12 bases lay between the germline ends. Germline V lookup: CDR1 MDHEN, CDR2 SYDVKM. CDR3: CASSSRDTHQPQHF. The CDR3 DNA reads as TGTGCCAGCAGTTCCCGGGACACCCATCAGCCCCAGCATTTT.

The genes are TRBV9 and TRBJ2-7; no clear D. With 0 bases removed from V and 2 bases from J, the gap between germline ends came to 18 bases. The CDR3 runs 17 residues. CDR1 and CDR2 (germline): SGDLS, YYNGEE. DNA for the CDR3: TGTGCCAGCAGCGTAGAACCAACGGACGTTTCGGCCTACGAGCAGTACTTC. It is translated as CASSVEPTDVSAYEQYF.

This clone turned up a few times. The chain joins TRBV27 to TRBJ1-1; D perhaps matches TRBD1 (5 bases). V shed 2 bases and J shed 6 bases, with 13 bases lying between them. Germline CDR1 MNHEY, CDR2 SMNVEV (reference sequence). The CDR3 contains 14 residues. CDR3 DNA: TGTGCCAGCAGTTTAGAAACAGGAATTCCTGAAGCTTTCTTT. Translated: CASSLETGIPEAFF.

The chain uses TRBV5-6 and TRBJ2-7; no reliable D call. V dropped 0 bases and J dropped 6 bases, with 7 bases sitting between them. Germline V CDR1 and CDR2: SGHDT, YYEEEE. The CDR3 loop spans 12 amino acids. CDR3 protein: CASSLEPGEQYF. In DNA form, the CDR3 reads TGTGCCAGCAGCTTGGAGCCTGGCGAGCAGTACTTC.

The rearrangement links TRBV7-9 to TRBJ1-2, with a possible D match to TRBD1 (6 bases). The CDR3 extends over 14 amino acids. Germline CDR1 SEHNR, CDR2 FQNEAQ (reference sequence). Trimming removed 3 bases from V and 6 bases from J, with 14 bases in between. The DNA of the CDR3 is TGTGCCAGCAGCTTCTTTCAGGGGACGGATGGCTACACCTTC. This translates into CASSFFQGTDGYTF.

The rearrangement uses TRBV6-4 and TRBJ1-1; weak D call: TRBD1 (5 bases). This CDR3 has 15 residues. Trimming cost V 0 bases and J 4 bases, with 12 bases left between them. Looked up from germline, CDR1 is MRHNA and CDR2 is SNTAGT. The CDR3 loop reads CASSDSGQGGTEAFF. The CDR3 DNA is TGTGCCAGCAGTGACTCGGGGCAGGGAGGCACTGAAGCTTTCTTT.

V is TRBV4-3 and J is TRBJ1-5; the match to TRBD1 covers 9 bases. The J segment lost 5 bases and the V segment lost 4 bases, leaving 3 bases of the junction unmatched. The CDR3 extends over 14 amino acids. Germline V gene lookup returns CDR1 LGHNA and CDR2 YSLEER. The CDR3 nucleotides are TGCGCCAGCAGCCCCGGGACAGGGTATCAGCCCCAGCATTTT. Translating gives CASSPGTGYQPQHF.

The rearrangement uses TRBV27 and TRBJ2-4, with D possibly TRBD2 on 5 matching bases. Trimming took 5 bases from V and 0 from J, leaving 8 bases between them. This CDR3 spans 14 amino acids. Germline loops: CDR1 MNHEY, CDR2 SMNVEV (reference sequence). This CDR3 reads CASSAGLAKNIQYF. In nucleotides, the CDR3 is TGTGCCAGCAGTGCAGGACTAGCCAAAAACATTCAGTACTTC.

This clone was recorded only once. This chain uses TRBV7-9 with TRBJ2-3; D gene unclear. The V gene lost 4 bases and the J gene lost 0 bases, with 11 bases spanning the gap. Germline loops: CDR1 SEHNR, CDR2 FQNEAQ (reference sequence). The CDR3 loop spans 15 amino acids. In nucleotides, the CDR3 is TGTGCCAGCAGCTACACACCCACTAGCACAGATACGCAGTATTTT. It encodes CASSYTPTSTDTQYF.

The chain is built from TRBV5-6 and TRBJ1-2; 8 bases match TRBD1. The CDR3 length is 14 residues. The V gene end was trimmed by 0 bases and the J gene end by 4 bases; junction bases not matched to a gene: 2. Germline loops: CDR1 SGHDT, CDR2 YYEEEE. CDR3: CASSLAGGIYGYTF. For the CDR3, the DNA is TGTGCCAGCAGCTTGGCAGGGGGCATCTATGGCTACACCTTC. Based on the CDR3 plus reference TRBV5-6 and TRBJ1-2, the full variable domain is DAGVTQSPTHLIKTRGQQVTLRCSPKSGHDTVSWYQQALGQGPQFIFQYYEEEERQRGNFPDRFSGHQFPNYSSELNVNALLLGDSALYLCASSLAGGIYGYTFGSGTRLTVV.

The CDR3 coding sequence is TGTGCCAGCAGCACACCGGGGGGGCCCGGGGAGCTGTTTTTT. Translated: CASSTPGGPGELFF. This rearrangement joins TRBV9 to TRBJ2-2, with 8 bases matching TRBD2. The CDR3 sequence is 14 residues long. Per the germline V gene, CDR1 is SGDLS and CDR2 is YYNGEE. J gave up 6 bases and V 4 bases, and 5 bases lay outside the gene matches. Using reference TRBV9 and TRBJ2-2 for the parts outside the CDR3, the full variable domain is DSGVTQTPKHLITATGQRVTLRCSPRSGDLSVYWYQQSLDQGLQFLIQYYNGEERAKGNILERFSAQQFPDLHSELNLSSLELGDSALYFCASSTPGGPGELFFGEGSRLTVL.

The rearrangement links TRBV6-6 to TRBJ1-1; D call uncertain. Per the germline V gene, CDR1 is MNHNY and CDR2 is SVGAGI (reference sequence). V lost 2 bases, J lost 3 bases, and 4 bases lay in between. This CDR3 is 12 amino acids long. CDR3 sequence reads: CASSYTHTEAFF. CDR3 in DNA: TGTGCCAGCAGTTACACACACACTGAAGCTTTCTTT.

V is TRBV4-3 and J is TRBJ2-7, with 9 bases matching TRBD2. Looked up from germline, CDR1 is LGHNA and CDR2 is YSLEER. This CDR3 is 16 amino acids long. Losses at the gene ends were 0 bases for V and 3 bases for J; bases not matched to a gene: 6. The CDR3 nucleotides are TGCGCCAGCAGCCAAGATTTGCGGGGGGGCCTCTACGAGCAGTACTTC. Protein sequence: CASSQDLRGGLYEQYF.

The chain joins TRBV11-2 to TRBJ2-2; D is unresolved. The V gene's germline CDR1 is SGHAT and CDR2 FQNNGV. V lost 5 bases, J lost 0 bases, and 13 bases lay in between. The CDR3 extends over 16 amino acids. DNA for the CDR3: TGTGCCAGCAGCCTGCTTGGGCAGTCGAACACCGGGGAGCTGTTTTTT. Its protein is CASSLLGQSNTGELFF.

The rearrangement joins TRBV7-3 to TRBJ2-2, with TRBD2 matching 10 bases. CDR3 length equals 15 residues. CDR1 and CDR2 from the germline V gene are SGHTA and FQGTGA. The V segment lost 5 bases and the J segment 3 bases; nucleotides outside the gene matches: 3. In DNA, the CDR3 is TGTGCCAGCAGCCTAAGCGGGAGGGACACCGGGGAGCTGTTTTTT. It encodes CASSLSGRDTGELFF.

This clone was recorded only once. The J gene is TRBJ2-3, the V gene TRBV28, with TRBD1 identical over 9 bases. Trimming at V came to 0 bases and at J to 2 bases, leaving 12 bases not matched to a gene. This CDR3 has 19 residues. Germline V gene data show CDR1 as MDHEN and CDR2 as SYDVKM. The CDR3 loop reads CASSLWGLGDRVTTDTQYF. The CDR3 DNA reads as TGTGCCAGCAGTTTATGGGGACTGGGGGACAGGGTGACCACAGATACGCAGTATTTT.

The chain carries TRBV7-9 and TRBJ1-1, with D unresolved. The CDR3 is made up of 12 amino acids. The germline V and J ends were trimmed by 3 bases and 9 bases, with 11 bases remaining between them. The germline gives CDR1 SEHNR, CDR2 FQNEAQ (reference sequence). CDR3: CASSFLVRQAFF. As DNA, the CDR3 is TGTGCCAGCAGCTTCTTGGTACGACAAGCTTTCTTT.